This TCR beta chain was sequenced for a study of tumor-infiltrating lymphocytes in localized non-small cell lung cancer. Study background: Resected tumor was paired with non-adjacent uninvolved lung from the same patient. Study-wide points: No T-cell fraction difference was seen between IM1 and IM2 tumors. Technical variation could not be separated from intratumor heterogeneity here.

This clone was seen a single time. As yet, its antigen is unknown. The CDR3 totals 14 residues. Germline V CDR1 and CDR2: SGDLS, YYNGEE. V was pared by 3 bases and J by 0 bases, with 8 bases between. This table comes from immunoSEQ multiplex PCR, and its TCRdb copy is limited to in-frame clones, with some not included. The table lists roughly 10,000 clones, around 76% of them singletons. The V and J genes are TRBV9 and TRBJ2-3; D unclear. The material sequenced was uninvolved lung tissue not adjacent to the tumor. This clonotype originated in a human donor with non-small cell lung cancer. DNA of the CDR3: TGTGCCAGCAGCGCCTACGGGAGCACAGATACGCAGTATTTT. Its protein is CASSAYGSTDTQYF. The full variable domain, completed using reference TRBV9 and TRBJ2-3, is DSGVTQTPKHLITATGQRVTLRCSPRSGDLSVYWYQQSLDQGLQFLIQYYNGEERAKGNILERFSAQQFPDLHSELNLSSLELGDSALYFCASSAYGSTDTQYFGPGTRLTVL.